Below, 8 T cell receptor beta chains from the same sample are listed, as sequenced in a study of shared clonotypes between healthy human individuals. The table came from immunoSEQ multiplex PCR; TCRdb's copy has only in-frame clones and leaves some out. The profile shows almost 750,000 clones, around 77% of them singletons. The specimen sequenced was memory CD4+ T cells sorted from blood. As for subset: CD45RA-negative fraction. Receptors originate from a woman between 25 and 40 years old in good health.

The chain recombines TRBV7-8 with TRBJ2-1, with 11 positions matching TRBD2. This CDR3 is built from 14 residues. Per the germline V gene, CDR1 is SGHVS and CDR2 is FQNEAQ. With V trimmed by 5 bases and J by 15 bases, 12 bases remained unmatched. The CDR3 reads CASSLGTSGLVSFF. The DNA for the CDR3 is TGTGCCAGCAGCCTCGGGACTAGCGGCCTCGTATCGTTCTTC. Full variable domain (outside the CDR3, taken from reference TRBV7-8 and TRBJ2-1): GAGVSQSPRYKVAKRGQDVALRCDPISGHVSLFWYQQALGQGPEFLTYFQNEAQLDKSGLPSDRFFAERPEGSVSTLKIQRTQQEDSAVYLCASSLGTSGLVSFFGPGTRLTVL.

The chain links TRBV4-2 to TRBJ2-2, with 11 positions matching TRBD2. CDR3 length equals 14 residues. Germline values: CDR1 LGHNA, CDR2 YNFKEQ. Germline trimming cut 8 bases from V and 5 bases from J; bases unmatched to any gene: 4. The CDR3 loop is CASVLAGGTGELFF. DNA for the CDR3: TGTGCCAGCGTTCTAGCGGGAGGAACCGGGGAGCTGTTTTTT.

This clone was counted at least ten times. V and J are TRBV28 and TRBJ2-3, with TRBD2 matching over 7 bases. Looked up from germline, CDR1 is MDHEN and CDR2 is SYDVKM. V dropped 3 bases and J dropped 5; count of bases not matched to a gene: 11. The CDR3 has 16 residues. The CDR3 DNA reads TGTGCCAGCAGTTTGGGTGGCAAAGCGGGACGAGATACGCAGTATTTT. Protein sequence: CASSLGGKAGRDTQYF.

The V and J genes are TRBV11-3 and TRBJ2-7; D is undetermined. Per the germline V gene, CDR1 is SGHNT and CDR2 is YENEEA. This CDR3 spans 13 amino acids. V shed 4 bases and J shed 5 bases, with 12 bases lying between them. DNA for the CDR3: TGTGCCAGCAGCTCCCGGCCAGGTAACGAGCAGTACTTC. Its translation: CASSSRPGNEQYF.

The chain couples TRBV18 to TRBJ1-1; D uncertain. Trimming removed 3 bases from V and 4 bases from J, with 9 bases in between. The CDR3 contains 13 residues. Germline lookup yields CDR1 KGHSH and CDR2 LQKENI. The CDR3 region is CASSPGLTTEAFF. The CDR3 DNA is TGTGCCAGCTCACCCGGACTGACCACTGAAGCTTTCTTT.

V is TRBV6-4 and J is TRBJ1-5, with D possibly being TRBD1 (5 bases). Germline CDR1 reads MRHNA; CDR2 reads SNTAGT. The CDR3 runs 18 residues. Trimming shortened V by 0 bases and J by 4 bases, and 19 bases separated the two germline ends. The CDR3 reads CASSDSEPIKGRNQPQHF. CDR3 DNA sequence: TGTGCCAGCAGTGACTCCGAACCAATAAAGGGGAGGAATCAGCCCCAGCATTTT.

This clone has just one count. The rearrangement joins TRBV5-7 to TRBJ1-2, with unresolved D. TRBV5-7 is flagged as an ORF with uncertain function. The CDR3 length is 14 residues. The V and J ends lost 2 bases and 2 bases respectively, with 10 bases between them. CDR3 sequence: CASSFSNVNYGYTF. CDR3 coding DNA: TGTGCCAGCAGCTTTAGTAACGTCAACTATGGCTACACCTTC.

The chain carries TRBV29-1 and TRBJ2-1; tentative D call: TRBD2 (6 bases). The V gene's germline CDR1 is SQVTM and CDR2 ANQGSEA. Trimming took 7 bases from V and 0 from J, leaving 10 bases between them. The CDR3 has 13 amino acids. The CDR3 sequence is CSAPGSSYNEQFF. In nucleotides, the CDR3 is TGCAGCGCCCCCGGGAGCTCCTACAATGAGCAGTTCTTC.